This T cell receptor beta chain was observed in a study of blood T cell repertoires in COVID-19. This CDR3 spans 15 amino acids. J lost 4 bases, V lost 4 bases, and 5 bases had no gene match. CDR1 SGHRS and CDR2 YFSETQ come from the germline V gene. This clone has more than one count but fewer than ten. Sequenced by immunoSEQ multiplex PCR; TCRdb stores in-frame clones only, minus some. The sample yields 95,000 to 150,000 clones, around 83% seen once. This TCR derives from a man at least 80 years old with active or convalescent COVID-19. The V and J genes are TRBV5-1 and TRBJ2-3; TRBD2 matches 11 bases. What was sequenced was peripheral blood. CDR3 amino acids: CASSTGTSGSDTQYF. Here the CDR3 DNA reads TGCGCCAGCAGCACCGGGACTAGCGGCTCAGATACGCAGTATTTT.